Listed below are T cell receptor beta chains from one sample, sequenced in a study of identical twins. TCRdb ran MiXCR on the 5' RACE reads and lists one entry per CDR3 protein. Of about 520,000 distinct CDR3 sequences listed, 20% to 25% are singletons. These records were also assigned to another study, of T cells expressing NK-cell markers.

Sequenced sample: CD4+ T cells sorted from blood. These receptors were collected from a woman between 18 and 29 years old in good health. Each CDR3 is given with its conserved first and last residue. D genes are given only for firm matches. Clone sizes are given selectively: once, few, many, or a class where the clone is expanded.

abundance	d_gene	v_gene	j_gene	CDR3nt	CDR3aa
NA	NA	TRBV7-6	TRBJ1-2	TGTGCCAGCAGTCTCGGACCCAGGGACGTCTATGGCTACACCTTC	CASSLGPRDVYGYTF
NA	NA	TRBV28	TRBJ2-1	TGTGCCAGCAGGGCCGCGGCCATTTACAATGAGCAGTTCTTC	CASRAAAIYNEQFF
many	NA	TRBV12-3/TRBV12-4	TRBJ2-7	TGTGCCAGCAGTCCCCAACCAATCTACGAGCAGTACTTC	CASSPQPIYEQYF
NA	TRBD2	TRBV11-2	TRBJ2-7	TGTGCCAGCAGTTCCGGGACTAGCGGGGAATACGAGCAGTACTTC	CASSSGTSGEYEQYF
many	NA	TRBV5-1	TRBJ1-2	TGCGCCAGCAGCTTGGATCCAAAGGGTGTGGGGCATGGCTACACCTTC	CASSLDPKGVGHGYTF
NA	NA	TRBV4-3	TRBJ2-1	TGCGCCAGCAGCCAGGACGTCGGGTACGGGCCCTACAATGAGCAGTTCTTC	CASSQDVGYGPYNEQFF
NA	NA	TRBV11-3	TRBJ2-7	TGTGCCAGCAGCTTACTTCCAGGGGCGGGCTACGAGCAGTACTTC	CASSLLPGAGYEQYF
once	NA	TRBV11-3	TRBJ2-7	TGTGCCAGCAGACTTAACCTCGGGGGCAGTTACGAGCAGTACTTC	CASRLNLGGSYEQYF
many	NA	TRBV20-1	TRBJ2-5	TGCAGTGCTCTCAACCCGACGGGAGAAGAGACCCAGTACTTC	CSALNPTGEETQYF
NA	NA	TRBV5-1	TRBJ1-1	TGCGCCAGCAGCTGGACGGACGGGGCGAGAACTGAAGCTTTCTTT	CASSWTDGARTEAFF
few	NA	TRBV7-8	TRBJ2-1	TGTGCCAGCAGCTTAAAGTCTTCCTACAATGAGCAGTTCTTC	CASSLKSSYNEQFF
NA	NA	TRBV12-3/TRBV12-4	TRBJ1-3	TGTGCCAGCAGCTTCCCGGGTGCTGGAAACACCATATATTTT	CASSFPGAGNTIYF
NA	NA	TRBV6-1	TRBJ2-1	TGTGCCAGCAGTACCGGACGGAACAATGAGCAGTTCTTC	CASSTGRNNEQFF
many	TRBD2	TRBV20-1	TRBJ2-7	TGCAGTGCTAGCTCACTAGCGGGGGCCTCCTACGAGCAGTACTTC	CSASSLAGASYEQYF
NA	NA	TRBV20-1	TRBJ2-1	TGCAGTGCTCCAACGGGGGATGAGCAGTTCTTC	CSAPTGDEQFF
NA	NA	TRBV20-1	TRBJ2-3	TGCAGTGCCCAAAGAGGGGCCACCCCAGATACGCAGTATTTT	CSAQRGATPDTQYF
NA	TRBD1	TRBV20-1	TRBJ1-2	TGCAGTGCTTCGGGACAGGGGGATCGCTACACCTTC	CSASGQGDRYTF